A selection of T cell receptor beta chains follows, all from one sample in a study of T cell changes during pregnancy in multiple sclerosis. Here immunoSEQ multiplex PCR was the method, and the copy in TCRdb shows in-frame clones only, minus some. This table has 70,000 or so clones, about 93% appearing once. The sample in question was CD4+ T cells from peripheral blood mononuclear cells, obtained after pregnancy. These receptor sequences come from a female donor with multiple sclerosis, enrolled in a pregnancy study. CDR3s include the opening cysteine and the closing phenylalanine or tryptophan. The D gene is left open where the match is weak. Not every row has a clone size; where given, it reads once, few, many or a size class.

CDR3nt: TGTGCCAGCAGTCTCGACAGGGGGGGGCAGCCCCAGCATTTT; CDR3aa: CASSLDRGGQPQHF; j_gene: TRBJ1-5; d_gene: TRBD1; abundance: .; len: 14; v_gene: TRBV7-2
CDR3nt: TGTGCCACCAGCAGAGATCGGGATGGCCAGCCCCAGCATTTT; CDR3aa: CATSRDRDGQPQHF; j_gene: TRBJ1-5; d_gene: .; abundance: .; len: 14; v_gene: TRBV15
CDR3nt: TGTGCCAGCTCACCAACCCCCGGGACTAGCGGGAGGTTCAATGAGCAGTTCTTC; CDR3aa: CASSPTPGTSGRFNEQFF; j_gene: TRBJ2-1; d_gene: TRBD2; abundance: .; len: 18; v_gene: TRBV18
CDR3nt: TGTGCCAGCAGCTCTCAGAGTGGGACAGAGTACGAGCAGTACTTC; CDR3aa: CASSSQSGTEYEQYF; j_gene: TRBJ2-7; d_gene: TRBD1; abundance: .; len: 15; v_gene: TRBV7-8
CDR3nt: TGCGCCAGCAGCTTGGTTCGGGGATACGACACTGAAGCTTTCTTT; CDR3aa: CASSLVRGYDTEAFF; j_gene: TRBJ1-1; d_gene: .; abundance: once; len: 15; v_gene: TRBV5-1
CDR3nt: TGTGCCAGCAGACGACCCCTGGAGTCCACTGGCTACACCTTC; CDR3aa: CASRRPLESTGYTF; j_gene: TRBJ1-2; d_gene: .; abundance: .; len: 14; v_gene: TRBV6-5
CDR3nt: TGTGCCAGCAGCTTGGATCTTATGGGGGACTTGGGCAATGAGCAGTTCTTC; CDR3aa: CASSLDLMGDLGNEQFF; j_gene: TRBJ2-1; d_gene: .; abundance: .; len: 17; v_gene: TRBV7-9
CDR3nt: TGTGCCAGTAAACCCGGGACAGGGGTATTCGCTAATGAAAAACTGTTTTTT; CDR3aa: CASKPGTGVFANEKLFF; j_gene: TRBJ1-4; d_gene: TRBD1; abundance: .; len: 17; v_gene: TRBV19
CDR3nt: TGTGCCAGCAGACGATTGAGGGGGGGCACTGAAGCTTTCTTT; CDR3aa: CASRRLRGGTEAFF; j_gene: TRBJ1-1; d_gene: .; abundance: .; len: 14; v_gene: TRBV7-8
CDR3nt: TGCGCCAGTAGAACAATTAGCGGAAGCTCCTACAATGAGCAGTTCTTC; CDR3aa: CASRTISGSSYNEQFF; j_gene: TRBJ2-1; d_gene: .; abundance: .; len: 16; v_gene: TRBV5-1
CDR3nt: TGTGCCAGCAGGGACAGGGGTGGAGAGACCCAGTACTTC; CDR3aa: CASRDRGGETQYF; j_gene: TRBJ2-5; d_gene: TRBD1; abundance: .; len: 13; v_gene: TRBV2
CDR3nt: TGTGCCAGCAGTTACTCTGCACTAGCGGCCTACGAGCAGTACTTC; CDR3aa: CASSYSALAAYEQYF; j_gene: TRBJ2-7; d_gene: TRBD2; abundance: .; len: 15; v_gene: TRBV6-5
CDR3nt: TGTGCCAGTAGTAGGGACTTCGGACGGTTCTCAGTCGAGCAGTACTTC; CDR3aa: CASSRDFGRFSVEQYF; j_gene: TRBJ2-7; d_gene: .; abundance: .; len: 16; v_gene: TRBV19
CDR3nt: TGTGCCTGGAGGGACCTGGGGACAGCTAACTATGGCTACACCTTC; CDR3aa: CAWRDLGTANYGYTF; j_gene: TRBJ1-2; d_gene: TRBD1; abundance: .; len: 15; v_gene: TRBV30
CDR3nt: TGTGCCAGCAAGATCAGAACCGGAAACACCATATATTTT; CDR3aa: CASKIRTGNTIYF; j_gene: TRBJ1-3; d_gene: .; abundance: .; len: 13; v_gene: TRBV6-1
CDR3nt: TGTGCCAGTAGGATAGGGGGAGGGCTAAGAGATACGCAGTATTTT; CDR3aa: CASRIGGGLRDTQYF; j_gene: TRBJ2-3; d_gene: .; abundance: .; len: 15; v_gene: TRBV19
CDR3nt: TGTGCCAGCAGTTCCCTCGACGTGGGGGCGAGGGCCAAAAACATTCAGTACTTC; CDR3aa: CASSSLDVGARAKNIQYF; j_gene: TRBJ2-4; d_gene: .; abundance: .; len: 18; v_gene: TRBV28
CDR3nt: TGCGCCAGCAGTGGGGGAGCGGAGAGCTCCTACAATGAGCAGTTCTTC; CDR3aa: CASSGGAESSYNEQFF; j_gene: TRBJ2-1; d_gene: .; abundance: .; len: 16; v_gene: TRBV10-2
CDR3nt: TGTGCCAGCAGCCAAGGGTGGGGGGACTCCTACAATGAGCAGTTCTTC; CDR3aa: CASSQGWGDSYNEQFF; j_gene: TRBJ2-1; d_gene: .; abundance: .; len: 16; v_gene: TRBV4-2
CDR3nt: TGTGCCAGCAGTTTTACGGGTTCCGGGGAGCTGTTTTTT; CDR3aa: CASSFTGSGELFF; j_gene: TRBJ2-2; d_gene: .; abundance: once; len: 13; v_gene: TRBV27
CDR3nt: TGCGCCAGCAGCCCCCAGACAGGGGGCGTTTCTGGGACTAATGAAAAACTGTTTTTT; CDR3aa: CASSPQTGGVSGTNEKLFF; j_gene: TRBJ1-4; d_gene: TRBD1; abundance: once; len: 19; v_gene: TRBV5-1
CDR3nt: TGTGCCAGCAGCGTAGCCGGCGGGGAAGAGACCCAGTACTTC; CDR3aa: CASSVAGGEETQYF; j_gene: TRBJ2-5; d_gene: .; abundance: .; len: 14; v_gene: TRBV9
CDR3nt: TGCGCCAGCAGCTTGTCATCGGAACAGGCCACCTACGAGCAGTACTTC; CDR3aa: CASSLSSEQATYEQYF; j_gene: TRBJ2-7; d_gene: .; abundance: .; len: 16; v_gene: TRBV5-1
CDR3nt: TGTGCCAGCAGCTTACTCTCCGTTAACACTGAAGCTTTCTTT; CDR3aa: CASSLLSVNTEAFF; j_gene: TRBJ1-1; d_gene: .; abundance: .; len: 14; v_gene: TRBV28
CDR3nt: TGTGCCAGCAGCTTTTCGGGACAGAAGTTTGGCTACACCTTC; CDR3aa: CASSFSGQKFGYTF; j_gene: TRBJ1-2; d_gene: TRBD1; abundance: .; len: 14; v_gene: TRBV7-9
CDR3nt: TGTGCCTGGAACGCGGGCCTTAGCAATCAGCCCCAGCATTTT; CDR3aa: CAWNAGLSNQPQHF; j_gene: TRBJ1-5; d_gene: .; abundance: .; len: 14; v_gene: TRBV30
CDR3nt: TGTGCCAGCAGTTCCGGGATTTTCAACTCTGGAAACACCATATATTTT; CDR3aa: CASSSGIFNSGNTIYF; j_gene: TRBJ1-3; d_gene: .; abundance: once; len: 16; v_gene: TRBV6-5
CDR3nt: TGTGCCATCAGTGAGGGCCCCCTAGCGGCCCTGAACACTGAAGCTTTCTTT; CDR3aa: CAISEGPLAALNTEAFF; j_gene: TRBJ1-1; d_gene: .; abundance: .; len: 17; v_gene: TRBV10-3
CDR3nt: TGTGCCAGCAGTTCGACGGGTAACAATGAGCAGTTCTTC; CDR3aa: CASSSTGNNEQFF; j_gene: TRBJ2-1; d_gene: .; abundance: .; len: 13; v_gene: TRBV28